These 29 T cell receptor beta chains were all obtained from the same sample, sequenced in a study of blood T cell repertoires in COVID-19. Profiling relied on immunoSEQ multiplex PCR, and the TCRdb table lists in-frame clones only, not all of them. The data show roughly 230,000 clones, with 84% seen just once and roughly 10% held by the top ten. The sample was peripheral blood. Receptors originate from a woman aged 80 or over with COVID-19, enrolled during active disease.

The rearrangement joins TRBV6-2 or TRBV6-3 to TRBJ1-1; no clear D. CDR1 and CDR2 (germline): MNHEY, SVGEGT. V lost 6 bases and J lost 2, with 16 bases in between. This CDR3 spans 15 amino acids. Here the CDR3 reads CASSSTSRGNTEAFF. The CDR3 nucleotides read TGTGCCAGCAGCTCTACATCACGCGGAAACACTGAAGCTTTCTTT.

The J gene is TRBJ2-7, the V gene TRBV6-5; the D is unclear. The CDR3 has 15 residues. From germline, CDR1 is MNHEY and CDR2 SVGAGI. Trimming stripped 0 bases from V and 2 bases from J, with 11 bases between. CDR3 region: CASSYSFREAYEQYF. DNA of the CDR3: TGTGCCAGCAGTTACTCGTTTCGAGAAGCCTACGAGCAGTACTTC.

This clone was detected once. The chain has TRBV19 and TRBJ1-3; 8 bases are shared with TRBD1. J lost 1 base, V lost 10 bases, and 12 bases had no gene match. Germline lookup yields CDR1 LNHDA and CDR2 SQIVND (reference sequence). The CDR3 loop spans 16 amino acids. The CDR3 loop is CATSGTGSRSGNTIYF. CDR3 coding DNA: TGTGCCACCTCCGGGACAGGCAGTCGGTCTGGAAACACCATATATTTT.

The CDR3, as DNA: TGTGCCAGCCAGAGAGGAGCGGCGTCTCCCGATACGCAGTATTTT. This translates into CASQRGAASPDTQYF. This chain links TRBV9 with TRBJ2-3; perhaps TRBD2 as D (5 bases). V lost 7 bases to trimming and J lost 6 bases, with 21 bases between them. From germline, CDR1 is SGDLS and CDR2 YYNGEE. This CDR3 comprises 15 residues.

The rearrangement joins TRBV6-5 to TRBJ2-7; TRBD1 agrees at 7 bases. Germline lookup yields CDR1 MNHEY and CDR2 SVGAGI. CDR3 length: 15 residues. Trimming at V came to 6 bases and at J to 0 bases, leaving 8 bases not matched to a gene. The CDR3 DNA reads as TGTGCCAGCAGGGGAACAGGGGACGGCTCCTACGAGCAGTACGTC. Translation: CASRGTGDGSYEQYV.

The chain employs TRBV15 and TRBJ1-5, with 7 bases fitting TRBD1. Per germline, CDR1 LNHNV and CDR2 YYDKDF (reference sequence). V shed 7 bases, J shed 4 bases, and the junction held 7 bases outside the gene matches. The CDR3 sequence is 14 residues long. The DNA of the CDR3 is TGTGCCACCACCAGGACAGGCCATAATCAGCCCCAGCATTTT. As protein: CATTRTGHNQPQHF.

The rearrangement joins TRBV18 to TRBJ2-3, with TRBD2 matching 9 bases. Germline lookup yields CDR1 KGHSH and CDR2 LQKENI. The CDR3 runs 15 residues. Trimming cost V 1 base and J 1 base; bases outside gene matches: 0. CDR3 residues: CASSPQRGGTDTQYF. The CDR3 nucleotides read TGTGCCAGCTCACCACAGCGGGGGGGCACAGATACGCAGTATTTT. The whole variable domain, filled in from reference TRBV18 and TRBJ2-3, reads NAGVMQNPRHLVRRRGQEARLRCSPMKGHSHVYWYRQLPEEGLKFMVYLQKENIIDESGMPKERFSAEFPKEGPSILRIQQVVRGDSAAYFCASSPQRGGTDTQYFGPGTRLTVL.

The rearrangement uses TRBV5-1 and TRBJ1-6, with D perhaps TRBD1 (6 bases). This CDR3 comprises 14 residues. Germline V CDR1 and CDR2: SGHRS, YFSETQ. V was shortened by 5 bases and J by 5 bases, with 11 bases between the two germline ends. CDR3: CASRARDNNSPLHF. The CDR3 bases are TGCGCCAGCAGAGCCCGGGACAATAATTCACCCCTCCACTTT.

CDR3 nucleotides: TGTGCCAGCAGCTTGGGGCCCCAATCTTCTATGGGCTACACCTTC. Translated, it gives CASSLGPQSSMGYTF. The chain is built from TRBV7-2 and TRBJ1-2; D is perhaps TRBD1 (5 bases). V lost 3 bases, J lost 8 bases, and 19 bases lay in between. Germline assignment: CDR1 SGHTA and CDR2 FQGNSA. The CDR3 covers 15 residues.

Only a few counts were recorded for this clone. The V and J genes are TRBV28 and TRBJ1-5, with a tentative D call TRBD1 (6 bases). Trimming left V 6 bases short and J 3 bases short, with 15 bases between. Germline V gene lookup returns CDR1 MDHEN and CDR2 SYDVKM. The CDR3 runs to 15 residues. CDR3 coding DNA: TGTGCCAGCAGCGGACAGCCGATAAACAATCAGCCCCAGCATTTT. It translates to CASSGQPINNQPQHF.

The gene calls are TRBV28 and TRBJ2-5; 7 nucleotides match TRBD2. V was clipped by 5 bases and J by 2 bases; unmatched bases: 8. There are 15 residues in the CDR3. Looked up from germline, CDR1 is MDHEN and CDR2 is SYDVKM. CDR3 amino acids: CASSRGGAGQETQYF. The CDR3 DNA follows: TGTGCCAGCAGTCGCGGGGGAGCCGGTCAAGAGACCCAGTACTTC.

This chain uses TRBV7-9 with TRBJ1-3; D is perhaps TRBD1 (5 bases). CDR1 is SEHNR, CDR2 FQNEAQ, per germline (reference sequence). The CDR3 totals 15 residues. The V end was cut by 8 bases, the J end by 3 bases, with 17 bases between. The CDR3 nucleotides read TGTGCCAGCTCCCTCCGAAGGGGTTTTGGAAACACCATATATTTT. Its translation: CASSLRRGFGNTIYF.

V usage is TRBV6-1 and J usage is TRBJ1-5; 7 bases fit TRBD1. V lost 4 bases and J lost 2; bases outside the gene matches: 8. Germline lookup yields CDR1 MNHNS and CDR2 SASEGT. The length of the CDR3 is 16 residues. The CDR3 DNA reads TGTGCCAGCAGTGGCAGACAGGGTACGCGCAATCAGCCCCAGCATTTT. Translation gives CASSGRQGTRNQPQHF.

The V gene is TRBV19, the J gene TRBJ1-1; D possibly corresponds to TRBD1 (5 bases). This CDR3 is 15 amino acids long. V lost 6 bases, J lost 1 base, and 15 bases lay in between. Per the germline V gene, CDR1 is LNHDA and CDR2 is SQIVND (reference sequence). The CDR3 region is CASRDLGRTNTEAFF. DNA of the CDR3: TGTGCCAGTAGGGATTTGGGGCGAACGAACACTGAAGCTTTCTTT.

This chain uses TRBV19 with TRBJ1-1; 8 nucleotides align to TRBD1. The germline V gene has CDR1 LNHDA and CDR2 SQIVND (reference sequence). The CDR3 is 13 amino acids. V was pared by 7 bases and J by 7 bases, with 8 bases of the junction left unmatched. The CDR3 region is CASTAQTGVEAFF. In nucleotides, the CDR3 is TGTGCCAGTACTGCACAGACAGGGGTTGAAGCTTTCTTT.

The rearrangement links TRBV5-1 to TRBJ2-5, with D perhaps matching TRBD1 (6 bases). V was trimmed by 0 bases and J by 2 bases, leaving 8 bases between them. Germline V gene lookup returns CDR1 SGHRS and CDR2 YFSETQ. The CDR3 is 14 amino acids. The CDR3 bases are TGCGCCAGCAGCTTGGGACAGGCACAAGAGACCCAGTACTTC. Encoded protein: CASSLGQAQETQYF.

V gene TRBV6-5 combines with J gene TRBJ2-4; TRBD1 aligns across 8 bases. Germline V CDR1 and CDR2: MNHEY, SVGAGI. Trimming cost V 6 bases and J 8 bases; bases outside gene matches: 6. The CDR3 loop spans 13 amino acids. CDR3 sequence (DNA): TGTGCCAGCAGCCGAGGACAGGGACACATTCAGTACTTC. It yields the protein CASSRGQGHIQYF.

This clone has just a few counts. CDR3 in DNA: TGTGCCAGCAGTTTAAGGAGCTGGATCAGGACAGGGGGAAAAAACATTCAGTACTTC. This sequence encodes CASSLRSWIRTGGKNIQYF. This chain joins TRBV28 and TRBJ2-4, with 10 bases identical to TRBD1. Germline trimming cut 2 bases from V and 4 bases from J; bases unmatched to any gene: 14. This CDR3 region has 19 residues. Germline CDR1 reads MDHEN; CDR2 reads SYDVKM.

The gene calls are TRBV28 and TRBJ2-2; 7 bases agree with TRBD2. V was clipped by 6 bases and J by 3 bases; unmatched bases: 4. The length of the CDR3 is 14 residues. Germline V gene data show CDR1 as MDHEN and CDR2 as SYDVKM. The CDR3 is CASSTSGDTGELFF. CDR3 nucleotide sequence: TGTGCCAGCAGCACCAGCGGGGACACCGGGGAGCTGTTTTTT.

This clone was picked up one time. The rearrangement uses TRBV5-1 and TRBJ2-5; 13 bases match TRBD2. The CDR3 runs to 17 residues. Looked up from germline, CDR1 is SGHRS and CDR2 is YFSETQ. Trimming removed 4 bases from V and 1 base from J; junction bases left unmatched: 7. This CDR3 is CASSPGGLAGAQETQYF. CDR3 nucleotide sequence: TGCGCCAGCAGCCCCGGAGGACTAGCGGGGGCCCAAGAGACCCAGTACTTC.

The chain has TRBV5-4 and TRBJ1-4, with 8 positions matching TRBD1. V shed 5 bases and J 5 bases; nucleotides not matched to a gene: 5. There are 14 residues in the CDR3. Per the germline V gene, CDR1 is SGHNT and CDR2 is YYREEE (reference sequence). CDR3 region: CASSSGGANEKLFF. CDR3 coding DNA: TGTGCCAGCAGTTCAGGGGGCGCGAATGAAAAACTGTTTTTT.

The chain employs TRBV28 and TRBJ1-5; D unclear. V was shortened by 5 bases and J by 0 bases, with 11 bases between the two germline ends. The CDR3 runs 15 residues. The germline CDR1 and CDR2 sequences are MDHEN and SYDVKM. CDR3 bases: TGTGCCAGCAGTACGACAAAGAATAGCAATCAGCCCCAGCATTTT. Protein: CASSTTKNSNQPQHF.

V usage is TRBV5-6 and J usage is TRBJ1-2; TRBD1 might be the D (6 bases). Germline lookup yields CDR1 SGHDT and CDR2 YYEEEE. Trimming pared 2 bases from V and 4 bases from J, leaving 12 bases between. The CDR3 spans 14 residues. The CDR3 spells CASSFEQGRYGYTF. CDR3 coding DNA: TGTGCCAGCAGCTTCGAACAGGGCCGCTATGGCTACACCTTC.

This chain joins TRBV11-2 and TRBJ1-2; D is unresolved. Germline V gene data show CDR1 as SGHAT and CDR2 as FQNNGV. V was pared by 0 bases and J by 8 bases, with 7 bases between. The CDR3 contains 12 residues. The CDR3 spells CASSLDRKGYTF. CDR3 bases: TGTGCCAGCAGCTTAGACAGGAAAGGCTACACCTTC.

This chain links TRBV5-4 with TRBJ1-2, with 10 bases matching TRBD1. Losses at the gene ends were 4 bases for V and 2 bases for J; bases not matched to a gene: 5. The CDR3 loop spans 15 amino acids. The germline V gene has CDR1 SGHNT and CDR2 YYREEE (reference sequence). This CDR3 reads CASSPWTGGNYGYTF. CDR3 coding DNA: TGTGCCAGCAGCCCCTGGACAGGGGGGAACTATGGCTACACCTTC.

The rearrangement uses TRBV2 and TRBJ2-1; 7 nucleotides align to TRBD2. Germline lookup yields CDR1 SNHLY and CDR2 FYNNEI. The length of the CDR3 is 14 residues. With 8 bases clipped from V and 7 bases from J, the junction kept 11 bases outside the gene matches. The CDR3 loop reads CASALERGGNEQFF. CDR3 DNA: TGTGCCAGCGCCCTGGAGCGGGGCGGGAATGAGCAGTTCTTC.

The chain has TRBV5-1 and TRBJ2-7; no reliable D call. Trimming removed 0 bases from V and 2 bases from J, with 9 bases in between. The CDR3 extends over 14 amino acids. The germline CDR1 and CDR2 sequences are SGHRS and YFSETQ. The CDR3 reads CASSLVPGTYEQYF. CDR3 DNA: TGCGCCAGCAGCTTGGTTCCAGGTACCTACGAGCAGTACTTC.

The DNA of the CDR3 is TGTGCCAGCAGTTTTGGGGACAGGGCCTACAATGAGCAGTTCTTC. Translation gives CASSFGDRAYNEQFF. This chain connects TRBV27 to TRBJ2-1; 9 positions match TRBD1. The CDR3 spans 15 residues. Germline CDR1 and CDR2: MNHEY and SMNVEV (reference sequence). Trimming took 3 bases from V and 2 from J; bases not matched to a gene: 2.

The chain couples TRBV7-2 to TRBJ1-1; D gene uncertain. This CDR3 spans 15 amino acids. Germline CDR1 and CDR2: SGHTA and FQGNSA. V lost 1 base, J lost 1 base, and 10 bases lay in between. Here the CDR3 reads CASSLVSGSNTEAFF. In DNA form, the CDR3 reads TGTGCCAGCAGCTTAGTCTCAGGCTCGAACACTGAAGCTTTCTTT.